A selection of T cell receptor beta chains follows, all from one sample in a study of cytomegalovirus exposure and HLA in healthy donors. Data came from immunoSEQ multiplex PCR; TCRdb stores just in-frame clones and leaves some out. The sample totals 95,000 to 150,000 clones. Sequencing was performed on PBMCs. The receptors shown here come from a man between 18 and 29 years old in good health and CMV-seronegative. CDR3s include the opening cysteine and the closing phenylalanine or tryptophan. The order of the fields is CDR3 length, D gene, J gene, V gene, CDR3 protein, CDR3 DNA. D genes are given only for firm matches.

16 | TRBD1 | TRBJ2-1 | TRBV6-5 | CASSYFRQGPYNEQFF | TGTGCCAGCAGTTATTTTCGACAGGGACCCTACAATGAGCAGTTCTTC
15 | - | TRBJ1-5 | TRBV5-1 | CASSLDSRSNQPQHF | TGCGCCAGCAGCCTTGACAGTCGGAGCAATCAGCCCCAGCATTTT
14 | - | TRBJ2-7 | TRBV30 | CASAPARGAYEQYF | TGTGCCTCGGCGCCGGCCAGGGGTGCCTACGAGCAGTACTTC
15 | TRBD2 | TRBJ2-7 | TRBV7-2 | CASSLVAGGSYEQYF | TGTGCCAGCAGCTTGGTAGCGGGGGGGTCTTACGAGCAGTACTTC
13 | - | TRBJ1-2 | TRBV28 | CASSRGGAYGYTF | TGTGCCAGCAGTCGGGGAGGGGCGTATGGCTACACCTTC
15 | TRBD2 | TRBJ2-7 | TRBV5-1 | CASSPGGHTVYEQYF | TGCGCCAGCAGCCCGGGAGGACACACTGTGTACGAGCAGTACTTC
14 | TRBD2 | TRBJ2-1 | TRBV19 | CASRPTSGYNEQFF | TGTGCCAGCAGACCGACTAGCGGCTACAATGAGCAGTTCTTC
14 | - | TRBJ1-5 | TRBV6-5 | CASSYSHSNQPQHF | TGTGCCAGCAGTTACTCCCATAGCAATCAGCCCCAGCATTTT
14 | - | TRBJ1-4 | TRBV5-4 | CASSLGGAKEKLFF | TGTGCCAGCAGCTTGGGCGGGGCAAAGGAAAAACTGTTTTTT
16 | TRBD1 | TRBJ2-7 | TRBV27 | CASRTNRGNPPYEQYF | TGTGCCAGCAGAACAAACAGGGGCAATCCCCCCTACGAGCAGTACTTC
16 | - | TRBJ2-7 | TRBV11-2 | CASSSRMGLGSYEQYF | TGTGCCAGCAGCTCCCGTATGGGACTGGGCTCCTACGAGCAGTACTTC
15 | TRBD1 | TRBJ2-7 | TRBV19 | CASSIRQGALDEQYF | TGTGCCAGTAGTATCCGGCAGGGGGCTTTGGACGAGCAGTACTTC
14 | TRBD1 | TRBJ2-3 | TRBV7-3 | CASSRAGGADTQYF | TGTGCCAGCAGCCGAGCAGGGGGTGCGGATACGCAGTATTTT
15 | TRBD1 | TRBJ1-4 | TRBV4-1 | CASSQDPGTGDKLFF | TGCGCCAGCAGCCAAGACCCTGGGACAGGTGACAAACTGTTTTTT
13 | TRBD1 | TRBJ2-7 | TRBV27 | CASSPGTGPEQYF | TGTGCCAGCAGCCCCGGGACAGGCCCAGAGCAGTACTTC
16 | TRBD2 | TRBJ2-7 | TRBV5-1 | CASSLGGGGASYEQYF | TGCGCCAGCAGCTTGGGAGGCGGGGGGGCCTCCTACGAGCAGTACTTC
15 | - | TRBJ1-1 | TRBV9 | CASSVYGSGNTEAFF | TGTGCCAGCAGCGTATATGGGAGCGGGAACACTGAAGCTTTCTTT
14 | - | TRBJ1-2 | TRBV7-9 | CASSLGGENYGYTF | TGTGCCAGCAGCTTAGGGGGCGAGAACTATGGCTACACCTTC
13 | - | TRBJ1-2 | TRBV10-1 | CASSETQGGGYTF | TGCGCCAGCAGTGAGACCCAGGGAGGTGGCTACACCTTC
12 | - | TRBJ1-1 | TRBV7-9 | CASDRGNTEAFF | TGTGCCAGCGATAGGGGGAACACTGAAGCTTTCTTT
13 | - | TRBJ2-7 | TRBV6-5 | CASSRLGSYEQYF | TGTGCCAGCAGTCGACTAGGCTCCTACGAGCAGTACTTC
19 | TRBD2 | TRBJ2-7 | TRBV14 | CASSQEGIAGGPDSYEQYF | TGTGCCAGCAGCCAAGAGGGAATAGCGGGAGGGCCCGACTCCTACGAGCAGTACTTC
11 | - | TRBJ1-1 | TRBV6-4 | CASSQGTEAFF | TGTGCCAGCAGCCAGGGGACTGAAGCTTTCTTT
14 | TRBD2 | TRBJ2-7 | TRBV7-9 | CASGPGGGPYEQYF | TGTGCCAGCGGCCCCGGGGGAGGGCCATACGAGCAGTACTTC
16 | TRBD2 | TRBJ2-1 | TRBV28 | CASSPRQGAGDNEQFF | TGTGCCAGCAGTCCCAGACAAGGGGCGGGAGACAATGAGCAGTTCTTC
15 | TRBD1 | TRBJ1-2 | TRBV4-1 | CASSQGTGWTDGYTF | TGCGCCAGCAGCCAAGGGACAGGATGGACGGACGGCTACACCTTC
16 | TRBD1 | TRBJ1-1 | TRBV5-4 | CASSIGTGQMNTEAFF | TGTGCCAGCAGCATAGGGACAGGGCAAATGAACACTGAAGCTTTCTTT
15 | TRBD1 | TRBJ1-1 | TRBV9 | CASSVAGTGRTEAFF | TGTGCCAGCAGCGTAGCTGGGACAGGGCGCACTGAAGCTTTCTTT
14 | TRBD2 | TRBJ2-1 | TRBV29-1 | CSGAPLAFSNEQFF | TGCAGCGGCGCCCCACTAGCGTTCTCCAATGAGCAGTTCTTC
14 | TRBD1 | TRBJ2-2 | TRBV28 | CASITGGGTGELFF | TGTGCCAGCATTACAGGGGGAGGCACCGGGGAGCTGTTTTTT
14 | TRBD1 | TRBJ1-2 | TRBV19 | CASSEEQGYYGYTF | TGTGCCAGTAGTGAGGAACAGGGGTACTATGGCTACACCTTC
13 | TRBD1 | TRBJ1-1 | TRBV28 | CASSSGQGSEAFF | TGTGCCAGCAGTTCAGGACAGGGATCTGAAGCTTTCTTT
13 | - | TRBJ1-2 | TRBV19 | CASSLRVNYGYTF | TGTGCCAGTAGTCTACGGGTTAACTATGGCTACACCTTC
14 | - | TRBJ2-1 | TRBV30 | CAWRAASSYNEQFF | TGTGCCTGGAGGGCAGCGAGCTCCTACAATGAGCAGTTCTTC
13 | TRBD1 | TRBJ1-5 | TRBV5-6 | CASSQTGSQPQHF | TGTGCCAGCAGCCAGACAGGGTCTCAGCCCCAGCATTTT
14 | - | TRBJ2-5 | TRBV6-5 | CASSYSRSQETQYF | TGTGCCAGCAGTTACTCTAGATCACAAGAGACCCAGTACTTC
14 | - | TRBJ2-3 | TRBV5-8 | CASSTWASTDTQYF | TGTGCCAGCAGTACCTGGGCTAGCACAGATACGCAGTATTTT
13 | - | TRBJ2-2 | TRBV10-3 | CAILRGNTGELFF | TGTGCCATCCTTCGGGGGAACACCGGGGAGCTGTTTTTT